What follows are 20 T cell receptor beta chains derived from one specimen sequenced in a study of blood T cell repertoires in COVID-19. Sequencing was performed with immunoSEQ multiplex PCR; in TCRdb, only in-frame clones are kept and a portion is missing. The table lists about 73,000 clones, nearly 85% of them singletons. Sequencing used peripheral blood. All receptors derive from a woman aged 60 to 75 with acute or convalescent COVID-19.

The V and J genes are TRBV3-1 (or the pseudogene TRBV3-2) and TRBJ1-3; D remains ambiguous. The V gene lost 4 bases and the J gene lost 9 bases, with 13 bases spanning the gap. Germline values: CDR1 LGHDT, CDR2 YNNKEL (reference sequence). CDR3 length: 13 amino acids. The CDR3 loop reads CASSPQSSGTIYF. DNA for the CDR3: TGTGCCAGCAGCCCTCAATCAAGCGGCACCATATATTTT.

The rearrangement uses TRBV9 and TRBJ1-3, with D tentatively TRBD1 (5 bases). The CDR3 sequence is 16 residues long. V was trimmed by 0 bases and J by 0 bases, leaving 10 bases between them. Per germline, CDR1 SGDLS and CDR2 YYNGEE. The CDR3 DNA is TGTGCCAGCAGCGTAGGAAACGGGGGCTCTGGAAACACCATATATTTT. Protein sequence: CASSVGNGGSGNTIYF.

This chain joins TRBV7-3 and TRBJ2-1, with D maybe TRBD2 (5 bases). Trimming took 1 base from V and 9 from J, leaving 25 bases between them. The V gene's germline CDR1 is SGHTA and CDR2 FQGTGA. This CDR3 has 18 amino acids. The CDR3 protein is CASSLSGSMAGTMSEQFF. The CDR3, as DNA: TGTGCCAGCAGCTTAAGCGGGTCGATGGCGGGTACAATGTCTGAGCAGTTCTTC.

The chain combines TRBV27 with TRBJ1-4; 7 positions agree with TRBD1. The V gene end was trimmed by 8 bases and the J gene end by 0 bases; junction bases not matched to a gene: 6. This CDR3 contains 15 residues. From germline, CDR1 is MNHEY and CDR2 SMNVEV (reference sequence). The CDR3 sequence: CASRRGTATNEKLFF. In nucleotides, the CDR3 is TGTGCCAGCCGAAGGGGGACAGCAACTAATGAAAAACTGTTTTTT.

The chain joins TRBV3-1 (or the pseudogene TRBV3-2) to TRBJ2-1, with D tentatively TRBD2 (5 bases). Trimming stripped 0 bases from V and 3 bases from J, with 12 bases between. The CDR3 consists of 16 residues. Looked up from germline, CDR1 is LGHDT and CDR2 is YNNKEL (reference sequence). CDR3 nucleotide sequence: TGTGCCAGCAGCCAAGATCTGCTAGCAGGCTACAATGAGCAGTTCTTC. It yields the protein CASSQDLLAGYNEQFF.

The V gene is TRBV6-5, the J gene TRBJ1-4; possibly TRBD1 for D (5 bases). V lost 5 bases and J lost 4, with 11 bases in between. This CDR3 is 14 amino acids long. Germline V gives CDR1 MNHEY, CDR2 SVGAGI. The CDR3 reads CASSRGPRNEKLFF. For the CDR3, the DNA is TGTGCCAGCAGTAGGGGCCCCCGTAATGAAAAACTGTTTTTT.

The chain is built from TRBV12-3 or TRBV12-4 and TRBJ1-2, with D maybe TRBD1 (5 bases). CDR3 length: 13 residues. V was cut by 1 base and J by 8 bases, with 11 bases left in between. In nucleotides, the CDR3 is TGTGCCAGCAGTTTAGGCAGGGCGGGGGGCTACACCTTC. Amino acids: CASSLGRAGGYTF.

The rearrangement uses TRBV19 and TRBJ2-3, with 7 bases fitting TRBD1. Trimming removed 6 bases from V and 5 bases from J; junction bases left unmatched: 8. CDR3 length: 14 amino acids. CDR1 and CDR2 from the germline V gene are LNHDA and SQIVND (reference sequence). CDR3 in amino acids: CASSHPGQRDTQYF. The DNA of the CDR3 is TGTGCCAGTAGCCACCCGGGACAGAGAGATACGCAGTATTTT.

V is TRBV7-6 and J is TRBJ2-7; D may be TRBD2 (6 bases). From germline, CDR1 is SGHVS and CDR2 FNYEAQ. The V gene lost 2 bases and the J gene lost 2 bases, with 10 bases spanning the gap. The CDR3 runs 14 residues. CDR3 bases: TGTGCCAGCAGCTTATGGGAGGAGGCCTACGAGCAGTACTTC. The encoded protein is CASSLWEEAYEQYF.

The chain uses TRBV18 and TRBJ1-1; no definite D call. The CDR3 contains 13 residues. Germline V gives CDR1 KGHSH, CDR2 LQKENI. V was shortened by 3 bases and J by 0 bases, with 5 bases between the two germline ends. This CDR3 reads CASSPDMNTEAFF. CDR3 in DNA: TGTGCCAGCTCACCCGACATGAACACTGAAGCTTTCTTT. The variable domain in full, with the rest retrieved from reference TRBV18 and TRBJ1-1, is NAGVMQNPRHLVRRRGQEARLRCSPMKGHSHVYWYRQLPEEGLKFMVYLQKENIIDESGMPKERFSAEFPKEGPSILRIQQVVRGDSAAYFCASSPDMNTEAFFGQGTRLTVV.

This chain connects TRBV12-3 or TRBV12-4 to TRBJ1-1; 7 bases are a match to TRBD1. The J segment lost 6 bases and the V segment lost 7 bases, leaving 8 bases of the junction unmatched. This CDR3 has 13 residues. The CDR3 sequence is CASTDTGEAEAFF. The DNA of the CDR3 is TGTGCCAGCACCGATACAGGGGAAGCTGAAGCTTTCTTT.

In DNA form, the CDR3 reads TGTGCCAGTAGTACCTCACTAGCGGCGAACAATGAGCAGTTCTTC. This sequence encodes CASSTSLAANNEQFF. The gene calls are TRBV19 and TRBJ2-1; 8 bases map to TRBD2. The V and J ends lost 4 bases and 5 bases, in that order; junction bases with no gene match: 7. Per the germline V gene, CDR1 is LNHDA and CDR2 is SQIVND (reference sequence). CDR3 length equals 15 residues.

V gene TRBV10-3 combines with J gene TRBJ1-5, with TRBD1 identical over 9 bases. CDR3 size: 13 residues. Germline CDR1 and CDR2: ENHRY and SYGVKD. V lost 5 bases to trimming and J lost 7 bases; unmatched junction nucleotides: 3. The CDR3 DNA sequence: TGTGCCATCAGTAGGGGACAGGGCCAGCCCCAGCATTTT. Translation: CAISRGQGQPQHF.

A note on this clone: The junction and the germline gene differ at one end; a read error may be behind it. The rearrangement uses TRBV7-8 and TRBJ2-2; 14 bases are a match to TRBD2. Germline lookup yields CDR1 SGHVS and CDR2 FQNEAQ. This CDR3 contains 16 residues. In nucleotides, the CDR3 is TGTGCCAGCAGCCACCGTCGATCCGGGACTAGCGGGGGCGCTTCCTTT. The encoded protein is CASSHRRSGTSGGASF.

The chain has TRBV6-5 and TRBJ1-1; no definite D call. The CDR3 is made up of 14 amino acids. The V gene's germline CDR1 is MNHEY and CDR2 SVGAGI. V was shortened by 0 bases and J by 1 base, with 6 bases between the two germline ends. The CDR3 coding sequence is TGTGCCAGCAGTTACTCCCCAGGGAACACTGAAGCTTTCTTT. This sequence encodes CASSYSPGNTEAFF.

The gene calls are TRBV3-1 (or the pseudogene TRBV3-2) and TRBJ1-6; D remains unclear. V was cut by 0 bases and J by 7 bases, with 13 bases left in between. From germline, CDR1 is LGHDT and CDR2 YNNKEL (reference sequence). CDR3 size: 16 residues. For the CDR3, the DNA is TGTGCCAGCAGCCAAGATGCACGAACAATAAATTCACCCCTCCACTTT. It yields the protein CASSQDARTINSPLHF.

V is TRBV2 and J is TRBJ2-1; tentative D call: TRBD2 (6 bases). V lost 8 bases to trimming and J lost 1 base, with 15 bases between them. The CDR3 has 15 amino acids. Per germline, CDR1 SNHLY and CDR2 FYNNEI. CDR3 nucleotides: TGTGCCAGCCCCAATTTGCGGGGTTCCTACAATGAGCAGTTCTTC. Amino acids: CASPNLRGSYNEQFF.

The chain joins TRBV19 to TRBJ2-1; 7 bases agree with TRBD1. V lost 3 bases, J lost 2 bases, and 4 bases stayed unmatched. CDR1 LNHDA and CDR2 SQIVND come from the germline V gene (reference sequence). The length of the CDR3 is 15 residues. The chain's CDR3 is CASSIDRDPYNEQFF. CDR3 nucleotide sequence: TGTGCCAGTAGTATTGACAGGGACCCCTACAATGAGCAGTTCTTC.

The rearrangement links TRBV6-5 to TRBJ2-7; D is perhaps TRBD2 (7 bases). Trimming removed 7 bases from V and 7 bases from J, with 14 bases in between. Germline CDR1 is MNHEY and CDR2 is SVGAGI. This CDR3 region has 12 residues. The DNA for the CDR3 is TGTGCCAGCACCCAGGGAGGGGGGGAGCAGTACTTC. As protein: CASTQGGGEQYF.

This clone turned up a few times. The chain links TRBV2 to TRBJ2-2; 7 bases match TRBD1. Losses at the gene ends were 5 bases for V and 6 bases for J; bases not matched to a gene: 3. CDR3 size: 13 residues. CDR1 SNHLY and CDR2 FYNNEI come from the germline V gene. The CDR3 is CASSRQGPGELFF. The DNA of the CDR3 is TGTGCCAGCAGTCGACAGGGCCCCGGGGAGCTGTTTTTT.